This T cell receptor beta chain came from a study of blood T cells in healthy people across ages (dated by TCRdb to the mid-2010s). About the full investigation: In model experiments, template switching captured roughly one uniquely barcoded TCR beta cDNA molecule for every two T cells. Using deep sequencing normalized with unique cDNA molecular identifiers, the study measured how TCR beta repertoire diversity changes with age. The donors were split into four age groups: young (average around 15 years), middle-aged (around 40), aged (about 56) and long-lived (approximately 80). Donors of different ages were randomly distributed across sequencing lanes to avoid experimental bias. Using the same blood draw, the study looked at two additional independent replicas of 1 million unique cDNA reads for two donors, one aged 18 to 30 and the other aged 80 or older. The study at large found these results: Since profiling was done on bulk unsorted PBMCs, naive and antigen-experienced compartments could not be conclusively compared. As age increased, observed TCR beta diversity per million T cells dropped in a roughly linear way, and a significant reduction was already evident by age about 40. Compared with the aged group, the long-lived group had more naive CD4+ T cells, fewer expanded clones and increased TCR diversity, suggesting age selection. The CMV infection status of donors was not known, potentially confounding age-related changes in expanded clonotypes. The percentage of naive T cells measured by flow cytometry correlated strongly with observed TCR beta diversity. Estimates of total diversity from one million sequenced T cells were regarded as lower bounds and underestimates.

Receptor amplification or capture employed 5' RACE. Sequencing used an Illumina HiSeq 2500. The second PCR ran for about 7 to 11 cycles and used a J-beta primer mix along with a sample-barcoded 5' primer. Each TCR beta cDNA molecule received a unique molecular identifier from a template-switch 5' adaptor carrying 12 random nucleotides. At least 2.5 million CDR3-containing paired-end reads were obtained from each sample. First-strand cDNA was synthesized from all RNA with the Mint cDNA synthesis kit, primed by a TRBC-specific oligonucleotide. After uracil-DNA glycosylase treatment, a first 18-cycle PCR used universal primers M1SS and BC2_uni_R on all cDNA. In the authors' own workflow: For normalization, 1 million high-quality reads were randomly selected from each sample, with every read carrying a distinct molecular identifier. Instead of being binned into consensus sequences, reads with shared molecular identifiers were discarded. CDR3 identification, clonotype clustering and error correction used MiTCR with a Q25 quality threshold and the strictest error-elimination algorithm. A nonparametric unseen species model with Euler transformation was used to estimate a lower bound on total TCR beta diversity. TCRdb reprocessed the public reads (quality trimming at Q25 with fastp, clone calling with MiXCR) and kept in-frame beta chains. Each CDR3 protein gets just one entry, which takes the most common genes and DNA from the rows behind it. These V and J calls derive from TCRdb rather than the authors' analysis. This sample lists hundreds of thousands of distinct CDR3 sequences; roughly 56% were detected once. Of the sample, around a quarter is held by the ten largest clones.

Donors were 35 to 40 systemically healthy Caucasian individuals from Russia aged roughly 6 to 100 years. Around 10 milliliters of peripheral blood were collected from each donor into EDTA-treated Vacutainer tubes. Ficoll-Paque density-gradient centrifugation was used to isolate PBMCs, with at least 6.5 million per sample. Trizol reagent was used to extract total RNA from the PBMCs, yielding at least 5.5 micrograms per sample. For every donor, flow cytometry on a PBMC aliquot measured the percentage of naive CD45RAhigh/CD27high T cells. With respect to this clonotype: Its specific antigen is unknown. No quality values exist for individual bases; no much larger clone is one base distant.

CDR1 and CDR2, per the germline V gene, are SGHAT and FQNNGV. Measured from the cysteine to the phenylalanine, the CDR3 is 16 residues long. Just the 48-base CDR3 DNA is kept, in frame starting at base 1. Germline trimming: 5 bases from V, 10 bases from J; junction bases outside gene matches: 18. Sequencing was done on a sample of blood. The receptor comes from a man in his forties or fifties in good health. The chain was built from TRBV11-2 and TRBJ2-7, and 9 junction bases match TRBD1. The CDR3 protein: CASSRFGQGIREAQYF. DNA sequence: TGTGCCAGCAGCCGGTTCGGACAGGGGATACGAGAGGCCCAGTACTTC.